These 31 T cell receptor beta chains share one sample of origin, sequenced in a study of blood T cell repertoires in COVID-19 (dated by TCRdb to about 2020). Receptor amplification or capture employed the immunoSEQ multiplex PCR assay. TCRdb's version of the immuneACCESS table is confined to in-frame rearrangements and falls short of the full clone set. An unresolved V gene accounts for under half of the shortfall where checked; the remainder is of unknown origin. The sample table shows approximately 490,000 clones, and about nine tenths are seen once. The ten largest clones take up approximately 0.7% of the sample. Source material: PBMCs or T cells enriched from blood (not recorded which). Receptors were obtained from a woman under 30 who had recovered from COVID-19.

V and J are TRBV2 and TRBJ1-5, with 8 bases fitting TRBD1. CDR1 and CDR2 from the germline V gene are SNHLY and FYNNEI. V lost 8 bases, J lost 6 bases, and 6 bases stayed unmatched. CDR3 length: 13 amino acids. The CDR3 bases are TGTGCCAGCGATCAGGGGGCTAGTCAGCCCCAGCATTTT. Protein sequence: CASDQGASQPQHF.

V gene TRBV11-2 combines with J gene TRBJ2-2, with D tentatively TRBD2 (5 bases). The CDR3 has 13 residues. Germline V gives CDR1 SGHAT, CDR2 FQNNGV. Trimming removed 1 base from V and 7 bases from J, with 7 bases in between. CDR3 nucleotides: TGTGCCAGCAGCTTAGGCAGCGGCGGGGAGCTGTTTTTT. Its translation: CASSLGSGGELFF.

The chain uses TRBV13 and TRBJ1-6; D not resolved. The V gene's germline CDR1 is PRHDT and CDR2 FYEKMQ (reference sequence). CDR3 length: 15 amino acids. V was pared by 1 base and J by 5 bases, with 9 bases between. CDR3 DNA: TGTGCCAGCAGCTTAGCAGGTTTTCATAATTCACCCCTCCACTTT. It translates to CASSLAGFHNSPLHF. Variable domain in full (rest from reference TRBV13 and TRBJ1-6): AAGVIQSPRHLIKEKRETATLKCYPIPRHDTVYWYQQGPGQDPQFLISFYEKMQSDKGSIPDRFSAQQFSDYHSELNMSSLELGDSALYFCASSLAGFHNSPLHFGNGTRLTVT.

The chain links TRBV12-5 to TRBJ2-3, with D tentatively TRBD2 (7 bases). The ends were cut back, 0 bases at V and 5 bases at J, with 18 bases in the middle. This CDR3 comprises 17 residues. Looked up from germline, CDR1 is LGHNT and CDR2 is FRNRAP. The CDR3 here is CASGLVLGGGPGDTQYF. The CDR3 coding sequence is TGTGCTAGTGGTTTGGTACTGGGGGGGGGCCCTGGAGATACGCAGTATTTT.

This chain links TRBV12-3 or TRBV12-4 with TRBJ1-1; 8 bases align to TRBD1. The CDR3 extends over 12 amino acids. The V segment lost 7 bases and the J segment 4 bases; nucleotides outside the gene matches: 2. The CDR3 reads CASITGGTEAFF. The CDR3 bases are TGTGCCAGCATCACAGGGGGCACTGAAGCTTTCTTT.

CDR3 nucleotides: TGTGCCAGCAGCCCAGGGGTCTTGAACACTGAAGCTTTCTTT. It translates to CASSPGVLNTEAFF. The chain links TRBV7-6 to TRBJ1-1; TRBD1 is a possible D gene (6 bases). The CDR3 sequence is 14 residues long. CDR1 and CDR2 (germline): SGHVS, FNYEAQ. The V and J ends lost 5 bases and 0 bases respectively, with 10 bases between them.

The chain links TRBV5-1 to TRBJ2-2; 9 positions agree with TRBD2. Germline V gene lookup returns CDR1 SGHRS and CDR2 YFSETQ. Trimming took 1 base from V and 5 from J; bases not matched to a gene: 9. There are 17 residues in the CDR3. The CDR3 loop reads CASSLRPRGGVTGELFF. The CDR3 DNA follows: TGCGCCAGCAGCTTGAGACCGCGGGGGGGCGTTACCGGGGAGCTGTTTTTT. The entire variable domain, with the rest obtained from reference TRBV5-1 and TRBJ2-2, is as follows: KAGVTQTPRYLIKTRGQQVTLSCSPISGHRSVSWYQQTPGQGLQFLFEYFSETQRNKGNFPGRFSGRQFSNSRSEMNVSTLELGDSALYLCASSLRPRGGVTGELFFGEGSRLTVL.

The V call is TRBV28, the J call TRBJ2-7; TRBD2 might be the D (5 bases). V was pared by 6 bases and J by 2 bases, with 17 bases between. CDR3 length: 15 amino acids. The germline gives CDR1 MDHEN, CDR2 SYDVKM. CDR3 nucleotide sequence: TGTGCCAGCAGCCCGGATTGGACTGGAACCTACGAGCAGTACTTC. Translated: CASSPDWTGTYEQYF.

This clone has just one count. CDR3 protein: CARRQPNRGRGYGYTF. For the CDR3, the DNA is TGTGCCAGAAGACAGCCTAACAGGGGAAGAGGCTATGGCTACACCTTC. The chain links TRBV5-3 to TRBJ1-2; TRBD1 matches 7 bases. TRBV5-3 is filed as an ORF, its function uncertain. The V and J ends lost 5 bases and 4 bases, in that order; junction bases with no gene match: 14. This CDR3 contains 16 residues.

The J gene is TRBJ2-3, the V gene TRBV2; weak D call: TRBD1 (5 bases). The CDR3 loop spans 14 amino acids. V lost 7 bases to trimming and J lost 4 bases, with 15 bases between them. Germline V gives CDR1 SNHLY, CDR2 FYNNEI. The CDR3 DNA is TGTGCCAGCACCCAGGGTTTTGGGGCAGATACGCAGTATTTT. This encodes CASTQGFGADTQYF.

The J gene is TRBJ2-5, the V gene TRBV5-1, with 8 nucleotides matching TRBD2. Trimming took 2 bases from V and 2 from J; bases not matched to a gene: 11. CDR1 is SGHRS and CDR2 is YFSETQ in the germline V gene. The CDR3 has 17 residues. The CDR3 here is CASSFGPGRGGQETQYF. The CDR3 bases are TGCGCCAGCAGCTTTGGGCCGGGTCGGGGGGGACAAGAGACCCAGTACTTC.

The chain uses TRBV2 and TRBJ1-1, with a weak D call TRBD1 (6 bases). The CDR3 sequence is 12 residues long. CDR1 and CDR2 from the germline V gene are SNHLY and FYNNEI. V lost 8 bases and J 8 bases, leaving 15 bases between the germline ends. CDR3 sequence (DNA): TGTGCCAGCGTAGGACAGTTCATCGAAGCTTTCTTT. Amino acid sequence: CASVGQFIEAFF.

The chain links TRBV5-1 to TRBJ2-3, with D maybe TRBD2 (5 bases). V lost 4 bases and J lost 6, with 12 bases in between. CDR1 and CDR2 (germline): SGHRS, YFSETQ. The CDR3 is 13 amino acids. In DNA, the CDR3 is TGCGCCAGCAGCCCTGGGTTAGCGGATACGCAGTATTTT. This gives the protein CASSPGLADTQYF.

This chain links TRBV12-3 or TRBV12-4 with TRBJ1-2; 7 nucleotides match TRBD1. CDR3 length: 13 residues. The V segment lost 5 bases and the J segment 8 bases; nucleotides outside the gene matches: 8. CDR3 coding DNA: TGTGCCAGCAGTCCACGACAGGGACAAGGCTACACCTTC. This sequence encodes CASSPRQGQGYTF.

This chain connects TRBV7-2 to TRBJ1-2, with no clear D. CDR3 length equals 17 residues. V was pared by 1 base and J by 5 bases, with 20 bases between. Germline CDR1 is SGHTA and CDR2 is FQGNSA. CDR3 in amino acids: CASSLGSPRATGYGYTF. The CDR3 DNA reads TGTGCCAGCAGCTTAGGGTCCCCGAGGGCCACCGGGTATGGCTACACCTTC.

The chain is built from TRBV7-9 and TRBJ1-1; D might be TRBD1 (6 bases). The V end lost 3 bases, the J end lost 5 bases, and 10 bases lay between the germline ends. Germline assignment: CDR1 SEHNR and CDR2 FQNEAQ (reference sequence). The length of the CDR3 is 13 residues. The CDR3 region has the DNA TGTGCCAGCAGCTTTCCAGGGGCAACTGAAGCTTTCTTT. Translating gives CASSFPGATEAFF.

As regards this clone: The same CDR3 arises from other DNA sequences in this sample as well. This rearrangement joins TRBV12-3 or TRBV12-4 to TRBJ2-3; D not resolved. The CDR3 sequence is 13 residues long. Trimming cost V 2 bases and J 4 bases, with 7 bases left between them. CDR3 nucleotides: TGTGCCAGCAGTTTAAATATAGCAGATACGCAGTATTTT. Its protein product is CASSLNIADTQYF.

The gene calls are TRBV9 and TRBJ1-6, with 7 nucleotides matching TRBD1. The CDR3 is 15 residues long. The J segment lost 5 bases and the V segment lost 0 bases, leaving 2 bases of the junction unmatched. Germline V gives CDR1 SGDLS, CDR2 YYNGEE. The CDR3 DNA reads TGTGCCAGCAGCGTAGAGGGACAGCATAATTCACCCCTCCACTTT. Protein: CASSVEGQHNSPLHF.

This clone was observed a single time. The chain's CDR3 is CASSSPLGQINTEAFF. For the CDR3, the DNA is TGTGCCAGCAGCTCGCCTCTCGGACAGATAAACACTGAAGCTTTCTTT. J is TRBJ1-1 and V is TRBV7-9, with a weak D call TRBD1 (6 bases). Trimming removed 4 bases from V and 2 bases from J, with 17 bases in between. The V gene's germline CDR1 is SEHNR and CDR2 FQNEAQ (reference sequence). The CDR3 totals 16 residues.

Points on this clone: At one boundary the junction diverges from the germline segment, which might be a read error. The J gene is TRBJ2-3, the V gene TRBV6-1; the match to TRBD2 covers 9 bases. CDR3 size: 19 residues. The V gene's germline CDR1 is MNHNS and CDR2 SASEGT. As DNA, the CDR3 is TGTGCCAGCAGTGGCCCATTTTGGGGACTAGCAGATACCACAAATACGCAGTATTTT. This sequence encodes CASSGPFWGLADTTNTQYF.

The V and J genes are TRBV2 and TRBJ1-1, with 7 bases matching TRBD1. The length of the CDR3 is 13 residues. Unmatched junction bases numbered 4, after V lost 8 bases and J lost 1 base. Germline CDR1 SNHLY, CDR2 FYNNEI. The chain's CDR3 is CASGQETNTEAFF. The CDR3 DNA sequence: TGTGCCAGCGGACAGGAGACGAACACTGAAGCTTTCTTT.

This chain uses TRBV19 with TRBJ1-1; D is perhaps TRBD1 (5 bases). The CDR3 consists of 16 residues. The germline V and J ends were trimmed by 8 bases and 4 bases, with 23 bases remaining between them. Germline assignment: CDR1 LNHDA and CDR2 SQIVND (reference sequence). The chain's CDR3 is CASLGLVQERGTEAFF. CDR3 nucleotides: TGTGCCAGTTTGGGGCTGGTACAAGAAAGAGGCACTGAAGCTTTCTTT. The full variable domain, in which reference TRBV19 and TRBJ1-1 provide the parts outside the CDR3, is DGGITQSPKYLFRKEGQNVTLSCEQNLNHDAMYWYRQDPGQGLRLIYYSQIVNDFQKGDIAEGYSVSREKKESFPLTVTSAQKNPTAFYLCASLGLVQERGTEAFFGQGTRLTVV.

The chain employs TRBV6-5 and TRBJ1-5; a weak D match, TRBD1 (6 bases). The germline gives CDR1 MNHEY, CDR2 SVGAGI. CDR3 length: 13 amino acids. V gave up 6 bases and J gave up 3 bases, with 9 bases separating them. The CDR3 here is CASRRQVNQPQHF. Here the CDR3 DNA reads TGTGCCAGCAGACGACAGGTCAATCAGCCCCAGCATTTT.

The chain joins TRBV7-3 to TRBJ1-1; D ambiguous. Between the trimmed V and J ends, which lost 5 bases and 4 bases, there was a span of 14 bases. Germline V CDR1 and CDR2: SGHTA, FQGTGA. This CDR3 has 14 residues. The CDR3 sequence: CASSTPSGFTEAFF. In DNA, the CDR3 is TGTGCCAGCAGCACCCCTTCGGGTTTCACTGAAGCTTTCTTT.

CDR3: CASLREGGTEAFF. The CDR3 DNA is TGTGCCAGCCTCAGGGAAGGTGGTACTGAAGCTTTCTTT. The rearrangement uses TRBV7-9 and TRBJ1-1; tentative D call: TRBD1 (5 bases). Germline values: CDR1 SEHNR, CDR2 FQNEAQ (reference sequence). The CDR3 has 13 amino acids. With 8 bases removed from V and 5 bases from J, the gap between germline ends came to 15 bases.

The chain joins TRBV7-2 to TRBJ2-5, with 9 positions matching TRBD2. V shed 2 bases, J shed 3 bases, and the junction held 1 base outside the gene matches. The CDR3 is 14 residues long. Germline lookup yields CDR1 SGHTA and CDR2 FQGNSA. This CDR3 reads CASSLSSGEETQYF. The DNA of the CDR3 is TGTGCCAGCAGCTTATCTAGCGGGGAAGAGACCCAGTACTTC.

The V and J genes are TRBV9 and TRBJ2-3; no definite D call. Germline loops: CDR1 SGDLS, CDR2 YYNGEE. V was pared by 7 bases and J by 0 bases, with 18 bases between. This CDR3 contains 16 residues. The CDR3 DNA reads as TGTGCCAGCGCCGAACCCGCGTTTACTAGCACAGATACGCAGTATTTT. Translating gives CASAEPAFTSTDTQYF.

The chain has TRBV6-5 and TRBJ1-2; 7 bases align to TRBD1. From germline, CDR1 is MNHEY and CDR2 SVGAGI. Losses at the gene ends were 5 bases for V and 5 bases for J; bases not matched to a gene: 5. The CDR3 is made up of 13 amino acids. The CDR3 nucleotides are TGTGCCAGCAGTCACCCGACAGGGTATGGCTACACCTTC. Its protein product is CASSHPTGYGYTF.

The CDR3 spells CASRRGQELFF. DNA of the CDR3: TGCGCCAGCCGTCGGGGGCAGGAACTGTTTTTT. The chain employs TRBV23-1 and TRBJ1-4; D possibly corresponds to TRBD1 (6 bases). TRBV23-1 is assigned to the ORF class and has an uncertain function. The CDR3 spans 11 residues. V was clipped by 8 bases and J by 12 bases, with 13 bases between them.

V and J are TRBV10-3 and TRBJ1-1, with D maybe TRBD1 (6 bases). The CDR3 is made up of 15 amino acids. Germline-derived CDR1 and CDR2 are ENHRY and SYGVKD. The V and J ends lost 0 bases and 0 bases respectively, with 8 bases between them. This chain's CDR3 is CAISESGTLNTEAFF. CDR3 bases: TGTGCCATCAGTGAGTCGGGGACACTGAACACTGAAGCTTTCTTT.

This clone is a singleton in its sample. V usage is TRBV12-3 or TRBV12-4 and J usage is TRBJ1-2, with D uncertain. V was trimmed by 5 bases and J by 8 bases, leaving 12 bases between them. The CDR3 extends over 12 amino acids. This chain's CDR3 is CASSGEGRGYTF. DNA of the CDR3: TGTGCCAGCAGTGGGGAAGGGAGAGGCTACACCTTC.